The subject of this entry is one T cell receptor beta chain. Its antigen is still unknown. Trimming cost V 7 bases and J 2 bases; bases outside gene matches: 7. The CDR3 runs 14 residues. Germline loops: CDR1 SQVTM, CDR2 ANQGSEA. Isolated PBMCs totaled at least 6 million in each sample. These data belong to a study of blood T cells in healthy people across ages. Through a sample-barcoded 5' primer and a J-beta primer mix, a second PCR was run for about 6 to 11 cycles. TCRdb called the 5' RACE reads again in MiXCR, with one record for every CDR3 protein. Of approximately 690,000 distinct CDR3 sequences listed, around three fifths are singletons. Study-wide findings and caveats: Naive CD4+ cell counts and diversity both ran higher in long-lived than in aged donors. Naive T cell percentage showed a strong correlation with TCR beta diversity.

V usage is TRBV29-1 and J usage is TRBJ2-2; TRBD2 matches 7 bases. This clonotype was sampled from a man in his sixties in good health. The sequenced sample consisted of blood. The CDR3 reads CSAGTTLNTGELFF. The CDR3 coding sequence is TGCAGCGCCGGGACTACCCTTAACACCGGGGAGCTGTTTTTT.